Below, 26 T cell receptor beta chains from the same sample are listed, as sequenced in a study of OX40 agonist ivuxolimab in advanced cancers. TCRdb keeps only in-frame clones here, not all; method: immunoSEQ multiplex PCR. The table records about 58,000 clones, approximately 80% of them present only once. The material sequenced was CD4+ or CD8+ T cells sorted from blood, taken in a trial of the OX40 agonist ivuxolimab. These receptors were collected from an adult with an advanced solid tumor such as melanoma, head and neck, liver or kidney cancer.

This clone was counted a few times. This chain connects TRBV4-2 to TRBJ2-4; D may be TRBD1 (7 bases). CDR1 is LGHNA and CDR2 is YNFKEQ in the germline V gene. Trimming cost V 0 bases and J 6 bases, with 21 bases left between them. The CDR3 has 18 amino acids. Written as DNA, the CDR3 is TGTGCCAGCAGCCAAGATGGGACGGCAGGGGGGTTCCGAAACATTCAGTACTTC. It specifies CASSQDGTAGGFRNIQYF.

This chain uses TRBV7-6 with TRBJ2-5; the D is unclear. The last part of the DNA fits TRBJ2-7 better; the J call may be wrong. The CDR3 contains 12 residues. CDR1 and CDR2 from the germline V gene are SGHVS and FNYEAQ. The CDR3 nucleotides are TGTGCCAGCAGCTCCGCGTCCTACGAGCAGTACTTC. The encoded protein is CASSSASYEQYF.

The CDR3 reads CASSDQGTMNTEAFF. The CDR3 DNA follows: TGTGCCAGCAGTGACCAGGGGACCATGAACACTGAAGCTTTCTTT. This chain joins TRBV6-1 and TRBJ1-1, with D possibly matching TRBD1 (6 bases). The CDR3 extends over 15 amino acids. Germline CDR1 is MNHNS and CDR2 is SASEGT. V dropped 3 bases and J dropped 0 bases, with 11 bases sitting between them.

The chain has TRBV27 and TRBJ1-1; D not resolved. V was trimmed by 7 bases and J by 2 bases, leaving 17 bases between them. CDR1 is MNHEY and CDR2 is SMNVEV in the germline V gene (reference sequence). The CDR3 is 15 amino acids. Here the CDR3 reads CASNLKGSPNTEAFF. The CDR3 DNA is TGTGCCAGCAATCTGAAGGGTTCTCCTAACACTGAAGCTTTCTTT.

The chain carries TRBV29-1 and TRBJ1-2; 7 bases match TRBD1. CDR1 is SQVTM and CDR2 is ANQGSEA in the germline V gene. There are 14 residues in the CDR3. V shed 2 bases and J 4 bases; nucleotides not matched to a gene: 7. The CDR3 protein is CSVERGQGGYGYTF. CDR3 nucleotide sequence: TGCAGCGTTGAACGGGGGCAGGGGGGCTATGGCTACACCTTC.

Written as DNA, the CDR3 is TGTGCCAGCAGTGAAAATCTCAGGAACTACGAGCAGTACTTC. Its translation is CASSENLRNYEQYF. V gene TRBV2 combines with J gene TRBJ2-7; D is unresolved. The CDR3 consists of 14 residues. The germline gives CDR1 SNHLY, CDR2 FYNNEI. Trimming pared 2 bases from V and 3 bases from J, leaving 11 bases between.

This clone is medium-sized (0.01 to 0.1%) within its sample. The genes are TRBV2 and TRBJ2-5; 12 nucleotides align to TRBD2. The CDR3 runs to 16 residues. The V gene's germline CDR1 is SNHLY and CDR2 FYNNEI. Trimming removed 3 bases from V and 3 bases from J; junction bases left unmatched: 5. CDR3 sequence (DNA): TGTGCCAGCAGTGAGAGGACTAGCGGGGTGAAAGAGACCCAGTACTTC. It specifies CASSERTSGVKETQYF.

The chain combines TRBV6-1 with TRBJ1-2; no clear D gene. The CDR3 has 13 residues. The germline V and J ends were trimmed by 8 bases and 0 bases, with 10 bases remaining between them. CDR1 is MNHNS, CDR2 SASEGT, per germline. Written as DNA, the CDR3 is TGTGCCAGCTGGACTCTATCTAACTATGGCTACACCTTC. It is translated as CASWTLSNYGYTF.

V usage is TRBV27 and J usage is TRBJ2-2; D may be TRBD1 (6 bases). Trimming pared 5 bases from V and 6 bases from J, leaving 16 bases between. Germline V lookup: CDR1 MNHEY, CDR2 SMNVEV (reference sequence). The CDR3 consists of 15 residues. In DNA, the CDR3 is TGTGCCAGCAGTCCCAGGGGAATCTTATCCGGGGAGCTGTTTTTT. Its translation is CASSPRGILSGELFF.

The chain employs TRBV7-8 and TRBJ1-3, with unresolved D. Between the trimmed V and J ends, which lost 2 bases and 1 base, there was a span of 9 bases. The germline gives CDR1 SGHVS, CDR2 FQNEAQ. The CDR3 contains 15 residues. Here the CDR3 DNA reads TGTGCCAGCAGCTTAAAAGGAGGTTCTGGAAACACCATATATTTT. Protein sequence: CASSLKGGSGNTIYF.

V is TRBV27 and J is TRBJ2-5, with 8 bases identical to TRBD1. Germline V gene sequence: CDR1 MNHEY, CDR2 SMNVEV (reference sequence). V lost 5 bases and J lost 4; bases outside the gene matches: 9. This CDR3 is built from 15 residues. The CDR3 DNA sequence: TGTGCCAGCAGTAGGGACAGGTTGGAGGGAGAGACCCAGTACTTC. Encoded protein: CASSRDRLEGETQYF.

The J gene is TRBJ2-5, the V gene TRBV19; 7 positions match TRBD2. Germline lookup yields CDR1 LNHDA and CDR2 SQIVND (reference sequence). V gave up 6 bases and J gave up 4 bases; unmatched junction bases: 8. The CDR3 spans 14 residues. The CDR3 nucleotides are TGTGCCAGTAGCCGCGAGGGAGGGAGAGAGACCCAGTACTTC. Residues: CASSREGGRETQYF.

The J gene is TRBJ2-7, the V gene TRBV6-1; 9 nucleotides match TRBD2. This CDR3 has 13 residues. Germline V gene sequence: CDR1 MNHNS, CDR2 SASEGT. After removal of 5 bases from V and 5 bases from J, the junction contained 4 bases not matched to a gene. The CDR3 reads CASSHGLANEQYF. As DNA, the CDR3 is TGTGCCAGCAGTCACGGACTAGCGAACGAGCAGTACTTC.

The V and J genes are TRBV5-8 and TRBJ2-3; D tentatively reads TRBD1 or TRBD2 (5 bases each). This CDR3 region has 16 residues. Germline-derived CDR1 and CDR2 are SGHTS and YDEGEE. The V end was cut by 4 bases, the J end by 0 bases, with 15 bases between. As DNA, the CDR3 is TGTGCCAGCAGCAGGGCCGGGACCCAGAGCACAGATACGCAGTATTTT. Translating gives CASSRAGTQSTDTQYF.

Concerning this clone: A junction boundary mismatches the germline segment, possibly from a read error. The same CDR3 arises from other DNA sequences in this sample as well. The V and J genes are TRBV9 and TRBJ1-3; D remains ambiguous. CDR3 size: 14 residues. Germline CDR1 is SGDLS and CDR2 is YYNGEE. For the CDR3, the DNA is TGCGCCAGCAGCGTAGCTAACCAAGGAAACACCATATATTTT. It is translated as CASSVANQGNTIYF.

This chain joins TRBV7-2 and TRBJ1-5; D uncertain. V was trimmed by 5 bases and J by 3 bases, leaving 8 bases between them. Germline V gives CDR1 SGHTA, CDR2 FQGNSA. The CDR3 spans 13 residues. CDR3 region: CASSARYNQPQHF. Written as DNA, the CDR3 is TGTGCCAGCAGCGCCCGATACAATCAGCCCCAGCATTTT.

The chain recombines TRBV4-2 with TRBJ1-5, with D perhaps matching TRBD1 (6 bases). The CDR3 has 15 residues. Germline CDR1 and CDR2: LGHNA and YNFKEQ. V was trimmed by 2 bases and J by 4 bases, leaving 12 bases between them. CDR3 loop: CASSQRDTLNQPQHF. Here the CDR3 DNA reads TGTGCCAGCAGCCAAAGGGACACCCTAAATCAGCCCCAGCATTTT.

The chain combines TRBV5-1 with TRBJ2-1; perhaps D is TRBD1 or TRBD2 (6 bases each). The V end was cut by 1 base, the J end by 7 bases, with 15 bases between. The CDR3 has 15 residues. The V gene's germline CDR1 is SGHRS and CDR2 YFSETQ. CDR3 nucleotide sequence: TGCGCCAGCAGCTTGATGTCGGGGGCGGGGAATGAGCAGTTCTTC. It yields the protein CASSLMSGAGNEQFF.

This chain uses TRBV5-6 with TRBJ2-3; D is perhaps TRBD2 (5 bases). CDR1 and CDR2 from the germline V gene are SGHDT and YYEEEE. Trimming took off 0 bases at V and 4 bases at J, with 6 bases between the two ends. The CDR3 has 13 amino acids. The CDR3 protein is CASSLVGADTQYF. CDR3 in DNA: TGTGCCAGCAGCTTGGTCGGGGCAGATACGCAGTATTTT. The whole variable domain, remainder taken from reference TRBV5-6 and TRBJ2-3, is DAGVTQSPTHLIKTRGQQVTLRCSPKSGHDTVSWYQQALGQGPQFIFQYYEEEERQRGNFPDRFSGHQFPNYSSELNVNALLLGDSALYLCASSLVGADTQYFGPGTRLTVL.

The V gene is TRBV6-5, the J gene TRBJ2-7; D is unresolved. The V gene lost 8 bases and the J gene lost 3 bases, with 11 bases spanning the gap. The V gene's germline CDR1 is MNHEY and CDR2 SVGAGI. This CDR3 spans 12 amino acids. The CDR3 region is CASVGDRYEQYF. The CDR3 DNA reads TGTGCCAGCGTGGGCGACCGCTACGAGCAGTACTTC.

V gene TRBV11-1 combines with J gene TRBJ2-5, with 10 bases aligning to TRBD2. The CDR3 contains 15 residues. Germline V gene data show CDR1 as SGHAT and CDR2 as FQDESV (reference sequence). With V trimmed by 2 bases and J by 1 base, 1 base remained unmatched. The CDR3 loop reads CASSLSSGGQETQYF. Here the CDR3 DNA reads TGTGCCAGCAGCTTATCTAGCGGGGGCCAAGAGACCCAGTACTTC.

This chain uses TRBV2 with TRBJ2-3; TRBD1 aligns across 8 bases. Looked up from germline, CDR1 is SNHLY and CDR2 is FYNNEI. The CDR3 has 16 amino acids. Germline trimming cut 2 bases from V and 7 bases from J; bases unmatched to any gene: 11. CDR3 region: CASSERDRRLAYTQYF. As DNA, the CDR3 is TGTGCCAGCAGTGAACGGGACAGGAGGTTAGCTTATACGCAGTATTTT. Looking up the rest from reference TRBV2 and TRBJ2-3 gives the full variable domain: EPEVTQTPSHQVTQMGQEVILRCVPISNHLYFYWYRQILGQKVEFLVSFYNNEISEKSEIFDDQFSVERPDGSNFTLKIRSTKLEDSAMYFCASSERDRRLAYTQYFGPGTRLTVL.

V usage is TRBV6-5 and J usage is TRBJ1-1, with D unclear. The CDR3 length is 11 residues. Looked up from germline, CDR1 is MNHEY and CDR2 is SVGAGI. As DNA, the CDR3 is TGTACCTCTTTTGGTAACACTGAAGCTTTCTTT. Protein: CTSFGNTEAFF.

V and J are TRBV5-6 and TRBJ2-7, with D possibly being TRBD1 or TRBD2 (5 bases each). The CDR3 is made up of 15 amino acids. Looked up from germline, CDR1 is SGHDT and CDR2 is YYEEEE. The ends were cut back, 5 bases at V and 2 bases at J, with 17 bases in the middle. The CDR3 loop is CASSYRRDGPYEQYF. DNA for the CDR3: TGTGCCAGCAGTTATCGCCGGGACGGACCCTACGAGCAGTACTTC. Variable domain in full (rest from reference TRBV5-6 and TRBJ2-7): DAGVTQSPTHLIKTRGQQVTLRCSPKSGHDTVSWYQQALGQGPQFIFQYYEEEERQRGNFPDRFSGHQFPNYSSELNVNALLLGDSALYLCASSYRRDGPYEQYFGPGTRLTVT.

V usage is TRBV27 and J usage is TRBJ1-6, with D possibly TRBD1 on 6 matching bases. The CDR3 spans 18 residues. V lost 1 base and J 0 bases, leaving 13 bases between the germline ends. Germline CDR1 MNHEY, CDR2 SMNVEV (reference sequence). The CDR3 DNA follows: TGTGCCAGCAGTTTATTCGGGGGGCAGAGCTCCTATAATTCACCCCTCCACTTT. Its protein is CASSLFGGQSSYNSPLHF.

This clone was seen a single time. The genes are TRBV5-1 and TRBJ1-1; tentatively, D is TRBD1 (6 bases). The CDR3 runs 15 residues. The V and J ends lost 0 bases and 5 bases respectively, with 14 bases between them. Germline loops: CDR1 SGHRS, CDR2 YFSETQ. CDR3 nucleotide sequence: TGCGCCAGCAGCTTGGCATCGCGGGGGCTGACTGAAGCTTTCTTT. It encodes CASSLASRGLTEAFF.